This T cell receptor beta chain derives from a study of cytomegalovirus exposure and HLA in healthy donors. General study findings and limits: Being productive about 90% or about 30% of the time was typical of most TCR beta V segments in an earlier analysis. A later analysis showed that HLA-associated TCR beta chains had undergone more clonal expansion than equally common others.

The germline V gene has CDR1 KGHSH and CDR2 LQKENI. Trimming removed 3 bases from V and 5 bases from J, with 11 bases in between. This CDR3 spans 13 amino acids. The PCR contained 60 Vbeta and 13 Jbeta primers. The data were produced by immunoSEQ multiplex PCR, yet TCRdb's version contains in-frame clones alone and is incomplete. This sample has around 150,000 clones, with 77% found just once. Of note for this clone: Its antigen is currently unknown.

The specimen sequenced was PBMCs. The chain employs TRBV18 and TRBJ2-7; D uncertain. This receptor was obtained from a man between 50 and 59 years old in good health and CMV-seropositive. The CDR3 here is CASSPTPVDEQYF. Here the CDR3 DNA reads TGTGCCAGCTCACCCACGCCGGTAGACGAGCAGTACTTC.